This TCR beta chain was profiled in a study of shared clonotypes between healthy human individuals. Study summary: Donors were two women and a few men aged 18 to 49. There were three CD4 naive, three CD4 memory, two CD8 naive and one CD8 memory plates per donor. Study findings and constraints: Naive subsets typically showed greater estimated richness than memory subsets.

Germline V gene sequence: CDR1 MGHDK, CDR2 SYGVNS. Trimming shortened V by 2 bases and J by 5 bases, and 10 bases separated the two germline ends. This CDR3 has 13 amino acids. Each replicate PCR on the sorted subsets used about 0.2 ug DNA (approximately 33,000 T cell genomes). Assay: immunoSEQ multiplex PCR; the TCRdb copy retains only in-frame clones and omits some. The sample records more than 400,000 clones, approximately 95% being singletons. As regards this clone: As yet, its antigen is unknown.

V gene TRBV25-1 combines with J gene TRBJ2-7; tentative D call: TRBD1 (6 bases). The sequencing input was naive CD4+ T cells sorted from blood. Sample subset: CD45RA+ positively selected. The receptor was derived from a woman aged 25 to 39 in good health. CDR3 in DNA: TGTGCCAGCAGTGAAGGGGGCAAGGACGAGCAGTACTTC. Its protein product is CASSEGGKDEQYF.